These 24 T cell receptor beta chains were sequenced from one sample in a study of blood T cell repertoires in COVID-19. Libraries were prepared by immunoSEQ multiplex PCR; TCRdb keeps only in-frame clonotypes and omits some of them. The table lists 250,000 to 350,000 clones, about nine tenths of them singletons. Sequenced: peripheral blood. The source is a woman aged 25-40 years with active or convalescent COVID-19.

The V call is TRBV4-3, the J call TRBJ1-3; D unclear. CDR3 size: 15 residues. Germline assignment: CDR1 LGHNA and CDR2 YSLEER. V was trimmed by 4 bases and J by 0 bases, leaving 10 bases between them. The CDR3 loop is CASSRKVGSGNTIYF. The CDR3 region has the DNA TGCGCCAGCAGCCGAAAAGTCGGCTCTGGAAACACCATATATTTT.

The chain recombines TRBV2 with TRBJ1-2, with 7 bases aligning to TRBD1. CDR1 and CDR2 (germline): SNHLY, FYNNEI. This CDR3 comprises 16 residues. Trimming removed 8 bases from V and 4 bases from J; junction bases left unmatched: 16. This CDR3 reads CASRGRTGADSYGYTF. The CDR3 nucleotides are TGTGCCAGCCGAGGTCGTACAGGGGCGGACAGCTATGGCTACACCTTC.

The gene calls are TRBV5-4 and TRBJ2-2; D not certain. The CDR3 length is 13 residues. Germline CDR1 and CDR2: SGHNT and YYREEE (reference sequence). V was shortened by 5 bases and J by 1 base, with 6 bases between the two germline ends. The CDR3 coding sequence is TGTGCCAGCAGAAGCCAGAACACCGGGGAGCTGTTTTTT. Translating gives CASRSQNTGELFF.

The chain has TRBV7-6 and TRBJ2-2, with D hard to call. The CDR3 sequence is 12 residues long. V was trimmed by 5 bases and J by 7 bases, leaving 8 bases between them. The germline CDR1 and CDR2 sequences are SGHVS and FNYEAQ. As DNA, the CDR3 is TGTGCCAGCAGCCACTCCGTCGGGGAGCTGTTTTTT. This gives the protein CASSHSVGELFF.

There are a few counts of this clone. CDR3 protein: CSGTNNEQFF. The CDR3 nucleotides are TGCAGCGGGACTAATAATGAGCAGTTCTTC. The chain carries TRBV29-1 and TRBJ2-1, with D possibly TRBD2 on 6 matching bases. CDR3 length equals 10 residues. V shed 7 bases and J shed 7 bases, with 8 bases lying between them. The germline V gene encodes CDR1 SQVTM and CDR2 ANQGSEA.

The chain's CDR3 is CAWSVSGQGKSPLHF. DNA for the CDR3: TGTGCCTGGAGTGTAAGTGGGCAGGGGAAATCACCCCTCCACTTT. The gene calls are TRBV30 and TRBJ1-6, with D possibly being TRBD1 (6 bases). V shed 0 bases and J shed 10 bases, with 16 bases lying between them. There are 15 residues in the CDR3. The germline CDR1 and CDR2 sequences are GTSNPN and SVGIG (reference sequence).

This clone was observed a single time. The CDR3 sequence is CASSPIFPGQGNEKLFF. Here the CDR3 DNA reads TGTGCCAGCAGCCCTATTTTTCCGGGACAGGGGAATGAAAAACTGTTTTTT. This chain joins TRBV7-8 and TRBJ1-4; 10 bases line up with TRBD1. Trimming at V came to 5 bases and at J to 5 bases, leaving 11 bases not matched to a gene. The CDR3 sequence is 17 residues long. Germline values: CDR1 SGHVS, CDR2 FQNEAQ.

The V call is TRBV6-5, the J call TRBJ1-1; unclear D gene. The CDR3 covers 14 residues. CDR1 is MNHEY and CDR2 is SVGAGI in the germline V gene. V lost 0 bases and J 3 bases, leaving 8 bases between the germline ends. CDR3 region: CASSYSGRDTEAFF. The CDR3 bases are TGTGCCAGCAGTTACTCCGGTCGAGACACTGAAGCTTTCTTT.

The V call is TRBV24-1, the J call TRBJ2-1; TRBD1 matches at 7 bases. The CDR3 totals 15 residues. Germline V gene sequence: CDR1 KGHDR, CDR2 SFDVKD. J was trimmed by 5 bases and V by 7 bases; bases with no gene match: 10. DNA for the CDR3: TGTGCCACCAGCGGAACAGGGGAGTTACACAATGAGCAGTTCTTC. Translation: CATSGTGELHNEQFF.

The CDR3 spells CASFSADTQYF. CDR3 sequence (DNA): TGTGCCAGCTTCTCTGCAGATACGCAGTATTTT. The chain uses TRBV9 and TRBJ2-3; D remains unclear. Per the germline V gene, CDR1 is SGDLS and CDR2 is YYNGEE. V shed 7 bases and J shed 4 bases, with 7 bases lying between them. This CDR3 contains 11 residues.

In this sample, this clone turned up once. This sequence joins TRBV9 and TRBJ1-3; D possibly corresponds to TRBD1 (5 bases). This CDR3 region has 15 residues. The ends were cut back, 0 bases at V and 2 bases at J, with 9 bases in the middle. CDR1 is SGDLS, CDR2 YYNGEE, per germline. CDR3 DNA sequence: TGTGCCAGCAGCGTAGCGGGGGAGACTGGAAACACCATATATTTT. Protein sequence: CASSVAGETGNTIYF.

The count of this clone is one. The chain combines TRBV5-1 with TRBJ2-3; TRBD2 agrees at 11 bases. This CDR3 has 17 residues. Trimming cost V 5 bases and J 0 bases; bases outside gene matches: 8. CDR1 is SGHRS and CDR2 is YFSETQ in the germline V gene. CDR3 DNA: TGCGCCAGCAGGATCTCTAGCGGGGGGACCAGCACAGATACGCAGTATTTT. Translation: CASRISSGGTSTDTQYF.

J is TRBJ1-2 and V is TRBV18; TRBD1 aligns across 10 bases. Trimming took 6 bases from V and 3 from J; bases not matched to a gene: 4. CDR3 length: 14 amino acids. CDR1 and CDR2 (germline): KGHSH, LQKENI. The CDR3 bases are TGTGCCAGCTCGCCCGGACAGGGGGACTATGGCTACACCTTC. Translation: CASSPGQGDYGYTF.

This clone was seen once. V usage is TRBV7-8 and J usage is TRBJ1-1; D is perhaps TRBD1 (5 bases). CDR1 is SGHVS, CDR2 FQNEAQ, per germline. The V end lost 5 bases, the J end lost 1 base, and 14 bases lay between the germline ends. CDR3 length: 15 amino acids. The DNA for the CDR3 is TGTGCCAGCAGCCCATCGGTCAGGGCGAACACTGAAGCTTTCTTT. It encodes CASSPSVRANTEAFF.

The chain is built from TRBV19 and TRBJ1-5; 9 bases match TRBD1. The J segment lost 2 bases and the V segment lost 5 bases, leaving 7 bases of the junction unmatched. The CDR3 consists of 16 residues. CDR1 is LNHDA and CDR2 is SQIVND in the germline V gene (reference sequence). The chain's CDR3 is CASSPGQGWGNQPQHF. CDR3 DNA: TGTGCCAGTAGTCCGGGACAGGGATGGGGCAATCAGCCCCAGCATTTT.

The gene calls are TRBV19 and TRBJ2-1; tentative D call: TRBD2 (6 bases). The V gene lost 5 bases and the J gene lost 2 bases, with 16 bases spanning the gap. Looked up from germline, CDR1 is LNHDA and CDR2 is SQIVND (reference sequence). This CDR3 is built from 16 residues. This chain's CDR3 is CASSWAGGPPYNEQFF. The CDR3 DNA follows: TGTGCCAGTAGTTGGGCCGGGGGACCTCCCTACAATGAGCAGTTCTTC.

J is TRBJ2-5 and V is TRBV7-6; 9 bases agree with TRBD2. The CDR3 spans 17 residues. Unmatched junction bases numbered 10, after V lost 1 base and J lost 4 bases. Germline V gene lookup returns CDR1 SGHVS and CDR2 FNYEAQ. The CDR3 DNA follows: TGTGCCAGCAGCTTAGTGGCAACTAGCGGGTCGGGAGAGACCCAGTACTTC. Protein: CASSLVATSGSGETQYF. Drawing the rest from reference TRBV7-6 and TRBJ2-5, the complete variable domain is GAGVSQSPRYKVTKRGQDVALRCDPISGHVSLYWYRQALGQGPEFLTYFNYEAQQDKSGLPNDRFSAERPEGSISTLTIQRTEQRDSAMYRCASSLVATSGSGETQYFGPGTRLLVL.

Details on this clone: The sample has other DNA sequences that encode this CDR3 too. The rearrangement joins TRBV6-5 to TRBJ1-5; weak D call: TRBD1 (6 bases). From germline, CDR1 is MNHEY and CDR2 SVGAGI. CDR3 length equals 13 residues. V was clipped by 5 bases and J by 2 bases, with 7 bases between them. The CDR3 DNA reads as TGTGCCAGCAGTAGACAGGGCAATCAGCCCCAGCATTTT. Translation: CASSRQGNQPQHF.

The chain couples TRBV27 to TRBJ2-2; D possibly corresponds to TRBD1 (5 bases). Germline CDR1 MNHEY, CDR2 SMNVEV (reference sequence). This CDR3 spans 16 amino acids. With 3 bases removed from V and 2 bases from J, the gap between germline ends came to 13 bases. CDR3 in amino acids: CASSFADSGNTGELFF. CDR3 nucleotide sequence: TGTGCCAGCAGTTTCGCCGACAGTGGAAACACCGGGGAGCTGTTTTTT.

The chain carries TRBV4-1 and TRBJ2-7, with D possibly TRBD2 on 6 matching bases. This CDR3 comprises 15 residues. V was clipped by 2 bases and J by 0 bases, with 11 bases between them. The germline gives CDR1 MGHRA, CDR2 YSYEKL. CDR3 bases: TGCGCCAGCAGCCAATGGGACTCGAGCTCCTACGAGCAGTACTTC. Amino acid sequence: CASSQWDSSSYEQYF.

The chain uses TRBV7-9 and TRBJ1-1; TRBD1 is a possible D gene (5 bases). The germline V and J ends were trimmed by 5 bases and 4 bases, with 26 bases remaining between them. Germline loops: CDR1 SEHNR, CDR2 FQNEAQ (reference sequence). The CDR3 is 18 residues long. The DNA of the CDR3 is TGTGCCAGCAGCCCCGGGACTTCGGGAGTGGTGTATGGCACTGAAGCTTTCTTT. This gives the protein CASSPGTSGVVYGTEAFF.

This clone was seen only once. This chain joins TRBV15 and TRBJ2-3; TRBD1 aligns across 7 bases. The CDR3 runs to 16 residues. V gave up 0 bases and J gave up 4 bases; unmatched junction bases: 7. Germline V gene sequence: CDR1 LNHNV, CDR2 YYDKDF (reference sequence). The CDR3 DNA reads TGTGCCACCAGCAGAGATGGAAGGGGGCTAGCAGATACGCAGTATTTT. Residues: CATSRDGRGLADTQYF.

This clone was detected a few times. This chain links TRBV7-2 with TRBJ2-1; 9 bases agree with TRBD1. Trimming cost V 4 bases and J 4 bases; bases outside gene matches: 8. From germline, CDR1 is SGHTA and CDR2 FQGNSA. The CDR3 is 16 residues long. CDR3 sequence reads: CASSYGPGQGYNEQFF. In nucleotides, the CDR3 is TGTGCCAGCAGCTACGGACCAGGACAGGGGTACAATGAGCAGTTCTTC.

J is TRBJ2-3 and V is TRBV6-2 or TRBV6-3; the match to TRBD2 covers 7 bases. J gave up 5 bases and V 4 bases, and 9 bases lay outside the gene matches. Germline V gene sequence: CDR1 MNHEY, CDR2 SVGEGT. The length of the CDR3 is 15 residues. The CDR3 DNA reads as TGTGCCAGCAGTTCCGGGACTATCAACCAAGATACGCAGTATTTT. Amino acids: CASSSGTINQDTQYF.